A selection of T cell receptor beta chains follows, all from one sample in a study of graft-versus-host responses after intestinal transplantation. These receptors have no known antigen. TCRdb's table, derived via immunoSEQ multiplex PCR, lists solely in-frame clones and lacks some. Of about 39,000 clones listed, about 93% were seen once; the top ten hold about 20%. The input for sequencing was unstimulated CD8+ T cells sorted from spleen or lymph node cells, taken before transplant. The receptor source for this set is a human donor who was the organ donor for an intestinal transplant. CDR3s include the opening cysteine and the closing phenylalanine or tryptophan. Fields, in order: V gene, D gene, clone size, J gene, CDR3 DNA, CDR3 protein. A D gene is named only where the DNA matches it firmly. Part of the rows lack a size; the others show once, few, many or a class for expanded clones.

v_gene: TRBV6-5; d_gene: TRBD1; abundance: -; j_gene: TRBJ2-7; CDR3nt: TGTGCCAGCAGTTGGGACAGGGAAGGCTACGAGCAGTACTTC; CDR3aa: CASSWDREGYEQYF
v_gene: TRBV19; d_gene: TRBD1; abundance: once; j_gene: TRBJ1-1; CDR3nt: TGTGCCAGTAGTTTACAAGGGGGCAACACTGAAGCTTTCTTT; CDR3aa: CASSLQGGNTEAFF
v_gene: TRBV7-9; d_gene: TRBD1; abundance: -; j_gene: TRBJ1-2; CDR3nt: TGTGCCAGCGAAACCCGGGACAGGGGACCGGGTGGCTACACCTTC; CDR3aa: CASETRDRGPGGYTF
v_gene: TRBV9; d_gene: -; abundance: few; j_gene: TRBJ2-3; CDR3nt: TGTGCCAGCAGCGTATGGCGGGACTCAGATACGCAGTATTTT; CDR3aa: CASSVWRDSDTQYF
v_gene: TRBV9; d_gene: TRBD2; abundance: -; j_gene: TRBJ2-3; CDR3nt: TGTGCCAGCAGCGCCCCGACTAGCGGGAGCGCAGATACGCAGTATTTT; CDR3aa: CASSAPTSGSADTQYF
v_gene: TRBV6-5; d_gene: -; abundance: -; j_gene: TRBJ2-3; CDR3nt: TGTGCCAGCAGTTACGGAGGGCAACCCACAGATACGCAGTATTTT; CDR3aa: CASSYGGQPTDTQYF
v_gene: TRBV13; d_gene: TRBD2; abundance: once; j_gene: TRBJ2-1; CDR3nt: TGTGCCAGCAGCGTATCTAGCGGGGGGTACAATGAGCAGTTCTTC; CDR3aa: CASSVSSGGYNEQFF
v_gene: TRBV13; d_gene: -; abundance: -; j_gene: TRBJ1-5; CDR3nt: TGTGCCAGCAGCTTAGGCCGGTCATTATCTCAGCCCCAGCATTTT; CDR3aa: CASSLGRSLSQPQHF
v_gene: TRBV19; d_gene: -; abundance: -; j_gene: TRBJ2-1; CDR3nt: TGTGCCAGTAGTACTAGTTCGTCTGGCAATGAGCAGTTCTTC; CDR3aa: CASSTSSSGNEQFF
v_gene: TRBV11-1; d_gene: -; abundance: -; j_gene: TRBJ2-1; CDR3nt: TGTGCCAGCAGCCTAGGATGGGGGGGCAGCTCCTACAATGAGCAGTTCTTC; CDR3aa: CASSLGWGGSSYNEQFF
v_gene: TRBV4-1; d_gene: -; abundance: once; j_gene: TRBJ1-1; CDR3nt: TGCGCCAGCAGCCAAGGTGGCACACCGCCGGCTGAAGCTTTCTTT; CDR3aa: CASSQGGTPPAEAFF
v_gene: TRBV29-1; d_gene: TRBD1; abundance: -; j_gene: TRBJ2-7; CDR3nt: TGCAGCGTAAAGGCTCAGGGGTCAGGGGGACGCGAGCAGTACTTC; CDR3aa: CSVKAQGSGGREQYF
v_gene: TRBV4-2; d_gene: -; abundance: few; j_gene: TRBJ2-7; CDR3nt: TGTGCCAGCAGCCAAGAAGGGCTAGGGGTTCAGAACGAGCAGTACTTC; CDR3aa: CASSQEGLGVQNEQYF
v_gene: TRBV29-1; d_gene: TRBD2; abundance: -; j_gene: TRBJ2-7; CDR3nt: TGCAGCGTTGAGCTAGCGGGAGGGCCCCTATGGGAGCAGTACTTC; CDR3aa: CSVELAGGPLWEQYF
v_gene: TRBV7-2; d_gene: -; abundance: -; j_gene: TRBJ2-1; CDR3nt: TGTGCCAGCAGCTTTCGCCCGGGGGCTTACAATGAGCAGTTCTTC; CDR3aa: CASSFRPGAYNEQFF
v_gene: TRBV7-9; d_gene: -; abundance: -; j_gene: TRBJ2-5; CDR3nt: TGTGCCAGCAGCTTTAAGAGGTTGTACCAAGAGACCCAGTACTTC; CDR3aa: CASSFKRLYQETQYF
v_gene: TRBV7-6; d_gene: TRBD2; abundance: -; j_gene: TRBJ2-1; CDR3nt: TGTGCCAGCAGCTTACTAGCGGGAGACTATGAGCAGTTCTTC; CDR3aa: CASSLLAGDYEQFF
v_gene: TRBV4-3; d_gene: TRBD1; abundance: -; j_gene: TRBJ2-7; CDR3nt: TGCGCCAGCAGCCCAGACAGGGGGCGCTCCTACGAGCAGTACTTC; CDR3aa: CASSPDRGRSYEQYF
v_gene: TRBV28; d_gene: -; abundance: -; j_gene: TRBJ1-2; CDR3nt: TGTGCCAGCAGTTTTCGAGGGGAGGGGAGGGGCTACACCTTC; CDR3aa: CASSFRGEGRGYTF
v_gene: TRBV28; d_gene: TRBD2; abundance: -; j_gene: TRBJ2-7; CDR3nt: TGTGCCAGCAGTAGGACTAGCGGGAGCGACGAGCAGTACTTC; CDR3aa: CASSRTSGSDEQYF
v_gene: TRBV4-2; d_gene: TRBD2; abundance: -; j_gene: TRBJ2-7; CDR3nt: TGTGCCAGCAGCCGCACGACTAGCGGGAGTCCTTATCCCTACGAGCAGTACTTC; CDR3aa: CASSRTTSGSPYPYEQYF
v_gene: TRBV18; d_gene: TRBD1; abundance: -; j_gene: TRBJ2-7; CDR3nt: TGTGCCAGCTCACCAAGGGACAGGGGGTCCTACGAGCAGTACTTC; CDR3aa: CASSPRDRGSYEQYF
v_gene: TRBV27; d_gene: TRBD2; abundance: -; j_gene: TRBJ2-4; CDR3nt: TGTGCCAGCAGTGGCCCGGCGGGAGGGCTGGAGATCCCCTCAGCCAAAAACATTCAGTACTTC; CDR3aa: CASSGPAGGLEIPSAKNIQYF
v_gene: TRBV19; d_gene: TRBD2; abundance: few; j_gene: TRBJ2-7; CDR3nt: TGTGCCAGTAGTGCCTGGACTAGCACTACCGACGAGCAGTACTTC; CDR3aa: CASSAWTSTTDEQYF
v_gene: TRBV28; d_gene: TRBD2; abundance: -; j_gene: TRBJ2-7; CDR3nt: TGTGCCAGTAAGGGACTAGCGGGAGTTTTGGCGCAGTACTTC; CDR3aa: CASKGLAGVLAQYF
v_gene: TRBV4-3; d_gene: -; abundance: -; j_gene: TRBJ2-1; CDR3nt: TGCGCCAGCAGCCCGCCCGGGTCTAGCTACAATGAGCAGTTCTTC; CDR3aa: CASSPPGSSYNEQFF
v_gene: TRBV11-1; d_gene: -; abundance: -; j_gene: TRBJ2-7; CDR3nt: TGTGCCAGCAGCTTAGGAGGGCCAACCTACGAGCAGTACTTC; CDR3aa: CASSLGGPTYEQYF
v_gene: TRBV6-1; d_gene: TRBD2; abundance: -; j_gene: TRBJ2-7; CDR3nt: TGTGCCAGCAGCCCGGGACTAGCGGACGGGCAGTACTTC; CDR3aa: CASSPGLADGQYF
v_gene: TRBV11-3; d_gene: TRBD1; abundance: -; j_gene: TRBJ2-1; CDR3nt: TGTGCCAGCAGCTTAGGGGGACAGGTTGGTGAGCAGTTCTTC; CDR3aa: CASSLGGQVGEQFF
v_gene: TRBV7-4; d_gene: TRBD2; abundance: -; j_gene: TRBJ2-1; CDR3nt: TGTGCCAGCAGCTTAGTGGGACTAGCGGAGCACAATGAGCAGTTCTTC; CDR3aa: CASSLVGLAEHNEQFF
v_gene: TRBV28; d_gene: -; abundance: -; j_gene: TRBJ1-5; CDR3nt: TGTGCCAGCAGTCGTGGTCCAAATCAGCCCCAGCATTTT; CDR3aa: CASSRGPNQPQHF
v_gene: TRBV6-6; d_gene: TRBD2; abundance: -; j_gene: TRBJ2-7; CDR3nt: TGTGCCAGCAGCGTCTTCAGCGGGGACCAGTACGAGCAGTACTTC; CDR3aa: CASSVFSGDQYEQYF
v_gene: TRBV5-3; d_gene: -; abundance: -; j_gene: TRBJ2-1; CDR3nt: TGTGCCAGAAGCTTGGAACTAGCAGTCTACAATGAGCAGTTCTTC; CDR3aa: CARSLELAVYNEQFF